Listed below are T cell receptor beta chains from one sample, sequenced in a study of vaccination and CD4 T cells after COVID-19. Their cognate antigens are unknown. One entry per CDR3 protein results from TCRdb running MiXCR on the PCR reads. This table holds about 15,000 distinct CDR3 sequences, 25% to 40% found once. The sample consisted of CD4+ T cells from blood, cultured in vitro, taken after SARS-CoV-2 vaccination. The source is a human donor who had recovered from COVID-19. Both conserved end residues are part of each CDR3. D genes are given only for firm matches. Clone size is not always given. Where it is, it says once, few, many or a class for expanded clones.

V,size,D,J,CDR3,DNA
TRBV19,.,.,TRBJ1-5,CASIGPHPGNQPQHF,TGTGCCAGTATCGGTCCCCACCCGGGCAATCAGCCCCAGCATTTT
TRBV20-1,once,.,TRBJ2-1,CSASFDEQFF,TGCAGTGCTAGCTTCGATGAGCAGTTCTTC
TRBV7-2,.,TRBD2,TRBJ2-7,CASSPTLLAARTSYEQYF,TGTGCCAGCAGCCCTACCTTACTAGCGGCCCGGACCTCCTACGAGCAGTACTTC
TRBV29-1,.,.,TRBJ2-4,CSAGQNIQYF,TGCAGCGCGGGACAAAACATTCAGTACTTC
TRBV11-2,.,TRBD2,TRBJ2-7,CASSYSAGGRGSQYF,TGTGCCAGCAGCTACTCTGCGGGGGGGCGCGGGTCCCAGTACTTC
TRBV7-2,.,.,TRBJ2-1,CASSLDAGATVPFF,TGTGCCAGCAGCTTAGATGCAGGGGCCACCGTGCCGTTCTTC
TRBV4-1,few,TRBD2,TRBJ2-1,CASRIRTSGTQYNEQFF,TGCGCCAGCAGGATTCGGACTAGCGGGACTCAATACAATGAGCAGTTCTTC
TRBV12-5,.,TRBD2,TRBJ2-1,CASGLVLAGNNEQFF,TGTGCTAGTGGTTTGGTACTAGCGGGAAACAATGAGCAGTTCTTC
TRBV6-1,.,TRBD1,TRBJ2-7,CASSPGAGGTYEQYF,TGTGCCAGCAGCCCCGGGGCAGGGGGTACCTACGAGCAGTACTTC
TRBV10-3,few,.,TRBJ1-1,CAISQREGGTEAFF,TGTGCCATCAGCCAGAGGGAGGGAGGGACTGAAGCTTTCTTT
TRBV11-2,.,.,TRBJ1-6,CASSLAGWGGDSPLHF,TGTGCCAGCAGCCTGGCCGGGTGGGGGGGCGATTCACCCCTCCACTTT
TRBV20-1,.,TRBD1,TRBJ1-1,CSASDRGDTEAFF,TGCAGTGCATCGGACAGGGGTGACACTGAAGCTTTCTTT
TRBV20-1,medium-sized,.,TRBJ1-5,CSANDGNQPQHF,TGCAGTGCTAATGACGGAAATCAGCCCCAGCATTTT
TRBV7-2,few,.,TRBJ2-7,CASSRGPLSEQYF,TGTGCCAGCAGCCGCGGGCCCCTGAGCGAGCAGTACTTC
TRBV2,.,TRBD2,TRBJ2-2,CASTGGVSTGELFF,TGTGCCAGCACGGGAGGGGTCAGCACCGGGGAGCTGTTTTTT
TRBV20-1,.,.,TRBJ1-5,CSASGSGDNQPQHF,TGCAGTGCTAGCGGGTCGGGGGACAATCAGCCCCAGCATTTT
TRBV24-1,few,TRBD1,TRBJ2-7,CATSDYTGTGAYEQYF,TGTGCCACCAGTGACTATACCGGGACAGGGGCCTACGAGCAGTACTTC
TRBV27,few,TRBD1,TRBJ2-5,CASSSGQGIMRETQYF,TGTGCCAGCAGTTCCGGACAGGGGATTATGAGGGAGACCCAGTACTTC
TRBV11-2,few,TRBD1,TRBJ1-2,CASSLLQGPRSSYTF,TGTGCCAGCAGCTTACTACAGGGGCCGCGTTCCAGCTACACCTTC
TRBV7-9,.,.,TRBJ1-2,CASGLDSLGVGYTF,TGTGCCAGCGGCTTAGATAGTTTGGGGGTTGGCTACACCTTC
TRBV14,.,TRBD1,TRBJ2-3,CASSPNRDRLSTDTQYF,TGTGCCAGCAGCCCGAACCGGGACAGACTAAGCACAGATACGCAGTATTTT
TRBV20-1,few,.,TRBJ1-2,CSAHRGRGGYTF,TGCAGTGCTCATCGGGGCCGCGGCGGCTACACCTTC
TRBV7-2,.,TRBD2,TRBJ2-3,CASSLARLAVSTDTQYF,TGTGCCAGCAGCTTAGCCCGACTAGCCGTTAGCACAGATACGCAGTATTTT
TRBV6-2/TRBV6-3,few,.,TRBJ1-1,CASSYGQYTEAFF,TGTGCCAGCAGCTACGGACAGTACACTGAAGCTTTCTTT
TRBV7-9,few,TRBD2,TRBJ2-3,CASSSGTSGKPSTDTQYF,TGTGCCAGCAGCTCCGGGACTAGCGGGAAGCCTAGCACAGATACGCAGTATTTT
TRBV7-2,few,.,TRBJ1-2,CASSLPGPLGYTF,TGTGCCAGCAGCTTACCAGGGCCTCTTGGCTACACCTTC
TRBV5-6,.,.,TRBJ1-5,CASSGQGLRQPQHF,TGTGCCAGCAGCGGGCAGGGTTTGAGACAGCCCCAGCATTTT
TRBV7-9,few,.,TRBJ1-2,CASSLGGNGEKFGGYTF,TGTGCCAGCAGCTTGGGGGGGAACGGGGAGAAGTTCGGTGGCTACACCTTC
TRBV7-2,.,.,TRBJ2-1,CASSPRSFEQFF,TGTGCCAGCAGCCCCAGGTCATTCGAGCAGTTCTTC
TRBV28,.,TRBD1,TRBJ1-5,CASSLSTGKQPQHF,TGTGCCAGCAGTTTATCGACAGGGAAACAGCCCCAGCATTTT
TRBV2,.,.,TRBJ1-2,CASRGRYFF,TGTGCCAGCAGGGGAAGATACTTTTTC
TRBV20-1,.,.,TRBJ2-7,CSAPLSGTYEQYF,TGCAGTGCTCCTCTCTCGGGAACCTACGAGCAGTACTTC